A single sample gave rise to the 24 T cell receptor beta chains below, sequenced in a study of T cell changes during pregnancy in multiple sclerosis. Data came from immunoSEQ multiplex PCR; TCRdb stores just in-frame clones and leaves some out. This repertoire shows tens of thousands of clones, 90% found once; its top ten account for around a tenth. The sequenced sample was peripheral blood, obtained after pregnancy. The receptors shown here come from a female donor in good health, enrolled as a control in a pregnancy study.

The CDR3 DNA follows: TGTGCCAGCAGTGTACAGGGTTTTATCGCCGGGGAGCTGTTTTTT. Its translation: CASSVQGFIAGELFF. V gene TRBV2 combines with J gene TRBJ2-2; possible D gene TRBD1, 6 bases. Between the trimmed V and J ends, which lost 4 bases and 6 bases, there was a span of 15 bases. The CDR3 is 15 residues long. Germline V gives CDR1 SNHLY, CDR2 FYNNEI. The variable domain in full, with the rest retrieved from reference TRBV2 and TRBJ2-2, is EPEVTQTPSHQVTQMGQEVILRCVPISNHLYFYWYRQILGQKVEFLVSFYNNEISEKSEIFDDQFSVERPDGSNFTLKIRSTKLEDSAMYFCASSVQGFIAGELFFGEGSRLTVL.

The chain has TRBV4-2 and TRBJ2-2, with 9 bases lining up with TRBD2. The CDR3 length is 16 residues. Germline lookup yields CDR1 LGHNA and CDR2 YNFKEQ. The J segment lost 2 bases and the V segment lost 0 bases, leaving 1 base of the junction unmatched. Written as DNA, the CDR3 is TGTGCCAGCAGCCAAGATAGCGGGAGAAACACCGGGGAGCTGTTTTTT. Encoded protein: CASSQDSGRNTGELFF.

The CDR3 here is CASSRRRERIVNEKLFF. The CDR3 DNA reads as TGTGCCAGCAGCAGGAGACGGGAACGAATCGTTAATGAAAAACTGTTTTTT. J is TRBJ1-4 and V is TRBV5-4; D gene unclear. V gave up 4 bases and J gave up 4 bases, with 20 bases separating them. The CDR3 runs to 17 residues. Germline V lookup: CDR1 SGHNT, CDR2 YYREEE (reference sequence).

The gene calls are TRBV11-2 and TRBJ2-1; 11 positions match TRBD2. The CDR3 loop spans 15 amino acids. The germline gives CDR1 SGHAT, CDR2 FQNNGV. V shed 1 base, J shed 6 bases, and the junction held 2 bases outside the gene matches. The CDR3 DNA reads TGTGCCAGCAGCTTAGGGGGACTAGCGGTCAATGAGCAGTTCTTC. Translation: CASSLGGLAVNEQFF.

The chain joins TRBV10-2 to TRBJ1-2, with D uncertain. The V gene lost 2 bases and the J gene lost 8 bases, with 18 bases spanning the gap. The CDR3 extends over 15 amino acids. Germline CDR1 is WSHSY and CDR2 is SAAADI. CDR3 coding DNA: TGCGCCAGCAGTGAGCCGGCCCTGGGCGGGTACGGCTACACCTTC. This translates into CASSEPALGGYGYTF.

The chain employs TRBV30 and TRBJ2-5; possibly TRBD2 for D (6 bases). This CDR3 contains 14 residues. V was clipped by 4 bases and J by 7 bases, with 19 bases between them. CDR1 is GTSNPN, CDR2 SVGIG, per germline (reference sequence). Here the CDR3 DNA reads TGTGCCTGGATGCGGGACGCAGCCTCGGGGACCCAGTACTTC. Protein: CAWMRDAASGTQYF.

This clone was seen only a few times. The rearrangement joins TRBV6-5 to TRBJ1-2; maybe TRBD1 (6 bases). This CDR3 comprises 15 residues. The V end was cut by 1 base, the J end by 4 bases, with 13 bases between. Germline V lookup: CDR1 MNHEY, CDR2 SVGAGI. Here the CDR3 reads CASSYLQGFSYGYTF. DNA of the CDR3: TGTGCCAGCAGTTACTTACAGGGTTTCTCCTATGGCTACACCTTC.

V usage is TRBV6-5 and J usage is TRBJ2-7, with TRBD2 matching over 9 bases. V shed 0 bases, J shed 3 bases, and the junction held 6 bases outside the gene matches. The CDR3 totals 16 residues. Germline values: CDR1 MNHEY, CDR2 SVGAGI. The CDR3 region has the DNA TGTGCCAGCAGTTACTCGACAGCGGGGGGTGACTACGAGCAGTACTTC. Protein: CASSYSTAGGDYEQYF.

The chain joins TRBV27 to TRBJ1-1, with 7 bases identical to TRBD1. V was clipped by 7 bases and J by 5 bases; unmatched bases: 10. The CDR3 is 14 residues long. Germline CDR1 MNHEY, CDR2 SMNVEV (reference sequence). CDR3 nucleotides: TGTGCCAGCACCAAGACAGGGCTTGCGACTGAAGCTTTCTTT. It specifies CASTKTGLATEAFF.

This chain connects TRBV7-2 to TRBJ2-5; 10 bases align to TRBD2. This CDR3 comprises 16 residues. V lost 4 bases and J lost 5; bases outside the gene matches: 10. Germline loops: CDR1 SGHTA, CDR2 FQGNSA. As DNA, the CDR3 is TGTGCCAGCAGCTCAGCGGGGGGGTTCTATCCGGAGACCCAGTACTTC. Its protein is CASSSAGGFYPETQYF.

The chain is built from TRBV30 and TRBJ1-5; 8 bases match TRBD1. The germline V gene encodes CDR1 GTSNPN and CDR2 SVGIG (reference sequence). CDR3 length: 14 amino acids. Trimming at V came to 5 bases and at J to 2 bases, leaving 5 bases not matched to a gene. CDR3 nucleotide sequence: TGTGCCTGGGAGACAGGGGCCGGCAATCAGCCCCAGCATTTT. The encoded protein is CAWETGAGNQPQHF.

J is TRBJ2-2 and V is TRBV7-8; 7 bases agree with TRBD2. Trimming at V came to 2 bases and at J to 5 bases, leaving 8 bases not matched to a gene. The CDR3 runs to 16 residues. CDR1 SGHVS and CDR2 FQNEAQ come from the germline V gene. For the CDR3, the DNA is TGTGCCAGCAGCTTAAGACCCGGGGGGTCGACCGGGGAGCTGTTTTTT. This codes for CASSLRPGGSTGELFF.

The rearrangement joins TRBV5-6 to TRBJ1-2, with 11 nucleotides matching TRBD1. V lost 4 bases and J lost 6; bases outside the gene matches: 5. Germline V CDR1 and CDR2: SGHDT, YYEEEE. This CDR3 region has 14 residues. This CDR3 reads CASSLGQGAHGYTF. The CDR3 DNA follows: TGTGCCAGCAGCCTAGGACAGGGGGCACATGGCTACACCTTC.

The J gene is TRBJ1-1, the V gene TRBV6-1; D not certain. CDR1 is MNHNS, CDR2 SASEGT, per germline. The CDR3 covers 14 residues. Trimming cost V 6 bases and J 1 base, with 12 bases left between them. The CDR3 region is CASSNLDRNTEAFF. The CDR3 DNA reads as TGTGCCAGCAGCAACCTTGATAGGAACACTGAAGCTTTCTTT.

This chain uses TRBV14 with TRBJ2-3; D possibly corresponds to TRBD1 (6 bases). Germline V CDR1 and CDR2: SGHDN, FVKESK. There are 12 residues in the CDR3. V shed 0 bases and J shed 15 bases, with 13 bases lying between them. The CDR3 DNA follows: TGTGCCAGCAGCCAAGACAGGGGAATAATATATTTT. It is translated as CASSQDRGIIYF.

V gene TRBV5-5 combines with J gene TRBJ1-1, with 9 bases identical to TRBD1. V gave up 1 base and J gave up 6 bases; unmatched junction bases: 4. Germline V gene data show CDR1 as SGHKS and CDR2 as YYEKEE (reference sequence). The CDR3 loop spans 14 amino acids. CDR3 region: CASSLLQGASEAFF. As DNA, the CDR3 is TGTGCCAGCAGCTTGCTACAGGGGGCTTCTGAAGCTTTCTTT.

The sample holds a few counts of this clone. V gene TRBV5-5 combines with J gene TRBJ2-7; 9 nucleotides agree with TRBD2. The CDR3 sequence is 15 residues long. Germline V gene data show CDR1 as SGHKS and CDR2 as YYEKEE (reference sequence). Trimming cost V 1 base and J 5 bases; bases outside gene matches: 7. CDR3 residues: CASSLSLLAGHEQYF. In DNA, the CDR3 is TGTGCCAGCAGCTTGTCCCTCCTAGCGGGACACGAGCAGTACTTC.

The chain uses TRBV5-4 and TRBJ2-2; 9 bases agree with TRBD1. The germline V gene has CDR1 SGHNT and CDR2 YYREEE (reference sequence). This CDR3 contains 15 residues. J gave up 6 bases and V 3 bases, and 6 bases lay outside the gene matches. The CDR3 nucleotides read TGTGCCAGCAGCTCGAGGACAGGGGTGGCCGGGGAGCTGTTTTTT. It encodes CASSSRTGVAGELFF.

The J gene is TRBJ2-1, the V gene TRBV6-6, with TRBD1 matching over 8 bases. Germline lookup yields CDR1 MNHNY and CDR2 SVGAGI (reference sequence). The J segment lost 6 bases and the V segment lost 5 bases, leaving 9 bases of the junction unmatched. The CDR3 loop spans 15 amino acids. The CDR3 region is CASSAVGTGPNEQFF. The CDR3 region has the DNA TGTGCCAGCAGTGCGGTGGGGACAGGCCCCAATGAGCAGTTCTTC.

The chain joins TRBV30 to TRBJ2-1; 7 nucleotides agree with TRBD1. From germline, CDR1 is GTSNPN and CDR2 SVGIG (reference sequence). With V trimmed by 4 bases and J by 13 bases, 7 bases remained unmatched. The CDR3 extends over 11 amino acids. DNA for the CDR3: TGTGCCTGGACTCACCGGGACAGCCAGTTCTTC. Protein product: CAWTHRDSQFF.

The chain employs TRBV27 and TRBJ1-2; 7 positions match TRBD1. Trimming removed 3 bases from V and 6 bases from J; junction bases left unmatched: 1. Germline V gene sequence: CDR1 MNHEY, CDR2 SMNVEV (reference sequence). This CDR3 is built from 12 residues. CDR3 residues: CASSLTGHGYTF. DNA for the CDR3: TGTGCCAGCAGTTTGACAGGGCATGGCTACACCTTC.

The J gene is TRBJ2-1, the V gene TRBV5-1; 7 bases align to TRBD1. The germline V gene encodes CDR1 SGHRS and CDR2 YFSETQ. CDR3 length equals 14 residues. V was pared by 0 bases and J by 7 bases, with 4 bases of the junction left unmatched. CDR3 sequence: CASSLAIQGNEQFF. CDR3 coding DNA: TGCGCCAGCAGCTTGGCGATACAGGGGAATGAGCAGTTCTTC.

The chain links TRBV13 to TRBJ2-6, with D perhaps TRBD1 (5 bases). V lost 2 bases and J lost 0, with 11 bases in between. Germline CDR1 reads PRHDT; CDR2 reads FYEKMQ (reference sequence). The CDR3 has 17 residues. The CDR3 loop reads CASSLTGGASGANVLTF. Here the CDR3 DNA reads TGTGCCAGCAGCTTAACCGGTGGGGCCTCTGGGGCCAACGTCCTGACTTTC.

The J gene is TRBJ2-7, the V gene TRBV10-3, with D possibly matching TRBD2 (6 bases). The CDR3 loop spans 16 amino acids. Germline V gene sequence: CDR1 ENHRY, CDR2 SYGVKD. V was clipped by 3 bases and J by 0 bases, with 15 bases between them. The CDR3 bases are TGTGCCATCAGTGACCAGGGACTCTCGAGCTCCTACGAGCAGTACTTC. Its protein is CAISDQGLSSSYEQYF.